This T cell receptor (beta chain) originates from a study of blood T cell repertoires in COVID-19. In the study overall: The United States, Italy and Spain supplied acute and convalescent COVID-19 samples. PBMCs, B-cell-depleted T cells, or T cells provided the cDNA or gDNA that made up the material.

The CDR3 contains 14 residues. Trimming took 7 bases from V and 4 from J; bases not matched to a gene: 9. The V gene's germline CDR1 is MDHEN and CDR2 SYDVKM. Per the original methods: Estimated nucleated cell counts came from reference gene primer amplification. The protocol was immunoSEQ multiplex PCR, while the TCRdb copy is restricted to in-frame clones and leaves out a portion. V, J and clone size are taken as reported in that table, and D and trimming were inferred from the DNA itself. The sample consists of about 210,000 clones, 86% of them appearing once. This clonotype was obtained from a woman between 70 and 85 years old with acute or convalescent COVID-19. The chain joins TRBV28 to TRBJ1-1, with 7 bases identical to TRBD1. The sample was peripheral blood. For the CDR3, the DNA is TGTGCCAGCACTGCAGGGGGGAAGGGCACTGAAGCTTTCTTT. Translated: CASTAGGKGTEAFF.